Listed below are T cell receptor beta chains from one sample, sequenced in a study of human T cells and chemical hapten exposure. MiXCR was run by TCRdb on the 5' RACE reads, yielding one entry per CDR3 protein. Here the sample spans 110,000 or so distinct CDR3 sequences, roughly a fifth being singletons. Receptors originate from a human donor in good health. Both conserved end residues are part of each CDR3. D genes are given only for firm matches. Size is omitted from some rows. Given values are once, few, many or a class for expanded clones.

V gene: TRBV29-1; J gene: TRBJ2-1; clone size: .; D gene: TRBD2; CDR3 DNA: TGCAGCGTTGCGGGAACTAGCGGGGGACTCTCCTACAATGAGCAGTTCTTC; CDR3 protein: CSVAGTSGGLSYNEQFF
V gene: TRBV6-2/TRBV6-3; J gene: TRBJ1-5; clone size: .; D gene: TRBD1; CDR3 DNA: TGTGCCAGCAGCCGCCCGGGAGAAGGGGGCGCCTCGAATAGCAATCAGCCCCAGCATTTT; CDR3 protein: CASSRPGEGGASNSNQPQHF
V gene: TRBV5-4; J gene: TRBJ2-1; clone size: few; D gene: TRBD2; CDR3 DNA: TGTGCCAGCAGCAACAACGGCGGGAGGGTCGATGAGCAGTTCTTC; CDR3 protein: CASSNNGGRVDEQFF
V gene: TRBV7-9; J gene: TRBJ1-1; clone size: .; D gene: TRBD1; CDR3 DNA: TGTGCCAGCAGCAGGAGGGACAGGGAAAGAGCTGAAGCTTTCTTT; CDR3 protein: CASSRRDRERAEAFF
V gene: TRBV28; J gene: TRBJ2-1; clone size: .; D gene: TRBD2; CDR3 DNA: TGTGCCAGCAGTTCCGGCGGACTAGCGGGAGCAGGCTCCTACAATGAGCAGTTCTTC; CDR3 protein: CASSSGGLAGAGSYNEQFF
V gene: TRBV15; J gene: TRBJ2-1; clone size: .; D gene: TRBD2; CDR3 DNA: TGTGCCACGGGACTAGCGGCCTACAATGAGCAGTTCTTC; CDR3 protein: CATGLAAYNEQFF
V gene: TRBV20-1; J gene: TRBJ2-7; clone size: .; D gene: .; CDR3 DNA: TGCAGTGCTAACGGCGAGCAGTACTTC; CDR3 protein: CSANGEQYF
V gene: TRBV5-1; J gene: TRBJ2-3; clone size: few; D gene: .; CDR3 DNA: TGCGCCAGCAGCTTGTACACCACAGGGAGAAGCACAGATACGCAGTATTTT; CDR3 protein: CASSLYTTGRSTDTQYF
V gene: TRBV7-7; J gene: TRBJ2-5; clone size: few; D gene: TRBD1; CDR3 DNA: TGTGCTAGCTCGACAGGGGGCGAGACCCAGTACTTC; CDR3 protein: CASSTGGETQYF
V gene: TRBV7-8; J gene: TRBJ1-6; clone size: few; D gene: .; CDR3 DNA: TGTGCCAGCAGCTCACGTAAATCCGGGACGCCTAGCTCCTATAATTCACCCCTCCACTTT; CDR3 protein: CASSSRKSGTPSSYNSPLHF
V gene: TRBV18; J gene: TRBJ2-7; clone size: few; D gene: TRBD1; CDR3 DNA: TGTGCCAGCTCACCGGGGACAGGGGATAGGTACGAGCAGTACTTC; CDR3 protein: CASSPGTGDRYEQYF
V gene: TRBV28; J gene: TRBJ2-7; clone size: few; D gene: .; CDR3 DNA: TGTGCCAGCAGTTCCGGGGGCCGTCCTAATAGGCAGTACTTC; CDR3 protein: CASSSGGRPNRQYF
V gene: TRBV12-3/TRBV12-4; J gene: TRBJ1-4; clone size: .; D gene: TRBD1; CDR3 DNA: TGTGCCAGCAGGACAGGGGGTCGCGAAAAACTGTTTTTT; CDR3 protein: CASRTGGREKLFF
V gene: TRBV6-5; J gene: TRBJ1-3; clone size: .; D gene: .; CDR3 DNA: TGTGCCAGCCAGAAACGGGGGGGAAACACCATATATTTT; CDR3 protein: CASQKRGGNTIYF
V gene: TRBV12-3/TRBV12-4; J gene: TRBJ1-5; clone size: .; D gene: TRBD1; CDR3 DNA: TGTGCCAGCAGTTTAGAAAGGGGGCCCAATCAGCCCCAGCATTTT; CDR3 protein: CASSLERGPNQPQHF
V gene: TRBV28; J gene: TRBJ2-6; clone size: .; D gene: .; CDR3 DNA: TGTGCCAGCAGTCTCCCACGGGGTCTAGGCTCTGGGGCCAACGTCCTGACTTTC; CDR3 protein: CASSLPRGLGSGANVLTF
V gene: TRBV6-5; J gene: TRBJ2-1; clone size: .; D gene: TRBD2; CDR3 DNA: TGTGCCAGTAGTTACGTAGCGGGAGGGCCTAATGAGCAGTTCTTC; CDR3 protein: CASSYVAGGPNEQFF
V gene: TRBV7-3; J gene: TRBJ2-3; clone size: few; D gene: TRBD2; CDR3 DNA: TGTGCCAGCAGCTTAAGGTGGGGGGAGGGAAAGGATACGCAGTATTTT; CDR3 protein: CASSLRWGEGKDTQYF
V gene: TRBV23-1; J gene: TRBJ1-5; clone size: .; D gene: .; CDR3 DNA: TGCGCCAGCAGTCACGGAGGAGGGGGTGCTCAGCCCCAGCATTTT; CDR3 protein: CASSHGGGGAQPQHF
V gene: TRBV14; J gene: TRBJ2-3; clone size: .; D gene: TRBD2; CDR3 DNA: TGTGCCAGCAGCCAATTCTTCCTAGCGGGAGCGAGAGATACGCAGTATTTT; CDR3 protein: CASSQFFLAGARDTQYF
V gene: TRBV4-1; J gene: TRBJ2-3; clone size: once; D gene: .; CDR3 DNA: TGCGCCAGCAGCCAAGATGGTAGGGTGAGCACAGATACGCAGTATTTT; CDR3 protein: CASSQDGRVSTDTQYF
V gene: TRBV28; J gene: TRBJ2-5; clone size: .; D gene: .; CDR3 DNA: TGTGCCAGCAGTTTATCCAGGGTTCAAGAGACCCAGTACTTC; CDR3 protein: CASSLSRVQETQYF
V gene: TRBV7-8; J gene: TRBJ1-5; clone size: many; D gene: .; CDR3 DNA: TGTGCCAGCAGCTTAGGATATAGCAATCAGCCCCAGCATTTT; CDR3 protein: CASSLGYSNQPQHF
V gene: TRBV28; J gene: TRBJ2-1; clone size: few; D gene: TRBD2; CDR3 DNA: TGTGCCAGCAGTTTATGGGGGCGGAGCGGGGGCCGACGCAATGAGCAGTTCTTC; CDR3 protein: CASSLWGRSGGRRNEQFF
V gene: TRBV2; J gene: TRBJ2-2; clone size: .; D gene: .; CDR3 DNA: TGTGCCAGCAGTCTTCGACTAGATCCGAACACCGGGGAGCTGTTTTTT; CDR3 protein: CASSLRLDPNTGELFF
V gene: TRBV20-1; J gene: TRBJ1-4; clone size: few; D gene: TRBD1; CDR3 DNA: TGCAGTGCTGGGTCGACAGGGGGAGATGAAAAACTGTTTTTT; CDR3 protein: CSAGSTGGDEKLFF
V gene: TRBV20-1; J gene: TRBJ1-6; clone size: .; D gene: .; CDR3 DNA: TGCAGTGCTAGAGATGGGGCGGGGGCGTCTTTCTATAATTCACCCCTCCACTTT; CDR3 protein: CSARDGAGASFYNSPLHF
V gene: TRBV16; J gene: TRBJ1-1; clone size: once; D gene: .; CDR3 DNA: TGTGCCAGCAGCCAATATAGCAGGGCGAGAACTGAAGCTTTCTTT; CDR3 protein: CASSQYSRARTEAFF
V gene: TRBV15; J gene: TRBJ1-2; clone size: .; D gene: .; CDR3 DNA: TGTGCCACCAGCCTCCCGGGGGCAGGGCTGGGCTACACCTTC; CDR3 protein: CATSLPGAGLGYTF
V gene: TRBV20-1; J gene: TRBJ2-1; clone size: few; D gene: TRBD2; CDR3 DNA: TGCAGTGCTATAGGGCGGGTAGCGGGAGTTCCCTACAATGAGCAGTTCTTC; CDR3 protein: CSAIGRVAGVPYNEQFF
V gene: TRBV12-3/TRBV12-4; J gene: TRBJ1-1; clone size: few; D gene: .; CDR3 DNA: TGTGCCAGCAGTCAATCGGGGGGAATCACTGAAGCTTTCTTT; CDR3 protein: CASSQSGGITEAFF
V gene: TRBV9; J gene: TRBJ2-4; clone size: .; D gene: .; CDR3 DNA: TGTGCCAGCAGCCGGGAACAGGGAGCCAAAAACATTCAGTACTTC; CDR3 protein: CASSREQGAKNIQYF
V gene: TRBV6-6; J gene: TRBJ2-2; clone size: .; D gene: TRBD2; CDR3 DNA: TGTGCCAGCAGTTTACTAGCGGTGAAAACCGGGGAGCTGTTTTTT; CDR3 protein: CASSLLAVKTGELFF
V gene: TRBV28; J gene: TRBJ1-1; clone size: .; D gene: TRBD1; CDR3 DNA: TGTGCCAGCAGTCCCGGACAGGGCTCTGAAGCTTTCTTT; CDR3 protein: CASSPGQGSEAFF
V gene: TRBV9; J gene: TRBJ1-1; clone size: many; D gene: .; CDR3 DNA: TGTGCCAGCAGCGCAGGGCTCCTCGGTACAGAAGCTTTCTTT; CDR3 protein: CASSAGLLGTEAFF
V gene: TRBV27; J gene: TRBJ2-2; clone size: .; D gene: TRBD2; CDR3 DNA: TGTGCCAGCAGTTTTTGGCTAGCGGGAGGCCCTGCGAACACCGGGGAGCTGTTTTTT; CDR3 protein: CASSFWLAGGPANTGELFF
V gene: TRBV9; J gene: TRBJ2-2; clone size: few; D gene: TRBD2; CDR3 DNA: TGTGCCAGCAGCCCACGACTAGCGGGGACGGGTGCCGGGGAGCTGTTTTTT; CDR3 protein: CASSPRLAGTGAGELFF
V gene: TRBV20-1; J gene: TRBJ2-7; clone size: few; D gene: .; CDR3 DNA: TGCAGTGCCCCGCCGGGGGGCGTTTTAACCTACGAGCAGTACTTC; CDR3 protein: CSAPPGGVLTYEQYF
V gene: TRBV5-4; J gene: TRBJ2-4; clone size: .; D gene: .; CDR3 DNA: TGTGCCAGCAGCTTGGGCCAGGGGATAAACATTCAGTACTTC; CDR3 protein: CASSLGQGINIQYF
V gene: TRBV6-1; J gene: TRBJ2-5; clone size: .; D gene: .; CDR3 DNA: TGTGCCAGCAGTTCCGTCCTTGGGACACGGATCGAAGGGACCCAGTACTTC; CDR3 protein: CASSSVLGTRIEGTQYF
V gene: TRBV6-5; J gene: TRBJ2-1; clone size: few; D gene: .; CDR3 DNA: TGTGCCAGCAGCCGACGGACACTGAGCTCCTACAATGAGCAGTTCTTC; CDR3 protein: CASSRRTLSSYNEQFF
V gene: TRBV19; J gene: TRBJ1-4; clone size: few; D gene: .; CDR3 DNA: TGTGCCAGTAGTATGGGGGGAGCAACTAATGAAAAACTGTTTTTT; CDR3 protein: CASSMGGATNEKLFF
V gene: TRBV7-8; J gene: TRBJ1-1; clone size: few; D gene: .; CDR3 DNA: TGTGCCAGCAGCTTAGGACAAGGCCCCTTCTCTGCTTTCTTT; CDR3 protein: CASSLGQGPFSAFF
V gene: TRBV7-3; J gene: TRBJ2-7; clone size: .; D gene: .; CDR3 DNA: TGTGCCAGCAGCTCGGGCTTTGGAGCCTACGAGCAGTACTTC; CDR3 protein: CASSSGFGAYEQYF
V gene: TRBV28; J gene: TRBJ1-3; clone size: .; D gene: .; CDR3 DNA: TGTGCCAGCAGTTTAGGACAGAGCTCTGGAAACACCATATATTTT; CDR3 protein: CASSLGQSSGNTIYF
V gene: TRBV3-1; J gene: TRBJ1-2; clone size: once; D gene: .; CDR3 DNA: TGTGCCAGCAGCCCACGCGAGGTCATGCGTGGCTACACCTTC; CDR3 protein: CASSPREVMRGYTF
V gene: TRBV9; J gene: TRBJ2-6; clone size: .; D gene: .; CDR3 DNA: TGTGCCAGCAGCGTAGAGGCCGGACGCTCTGGGGCCAACGTCCTGACTTTC; CDR3 protein: CASSVEAGRSGANVLTF